The entry below describes one T cell receptor (beta chain). Its antigen remains unknown. The sample originates from a study of CD8+CD57+ T cells in acquired aplastic anemia. Study as a whole: CD4+ and CD8+ cells, once sorted, gave DNA averaging approximately 3.4 ug. Average CD4+ read depth in healthy donors was about 10.8 million reads.

General study points: For CD8+ Simpson's diversity, patients and controls showed no significant difference. A set of approximately 29 CD8+ CDR3 sequences was shared between patients and controls, and these sequences appeared highly expressed in patients.

The CDR3 has 15 amino acids. CDR1 and CDR2 from the germline V gene are LNHDA and SQIVND (reference sequence). V lost 2 bases to trimming and J lost 2 bases, with 10 bases between them. Using genomic DNA as the template, TCR beta VDJ and CDR3 profiling was carried out. In TCRdb, the reads were re-called with MiXCR into one record per CDR3 protein. The sample holds 100,000 to 150,000 distinct CDR3 sequences, approximately 41% seen once. This clonotype was obtained from a human donor in good health, serving as a control. The chain carries TRBV19 and TRBJ1-5; D call uncertain. Sequencing input: sorted CD4+, CD8+, or CD8+CD57+ T cells (not recorded which) from PBMCs. The CDR3 here is CASSIITAGNQPQHF. Written as DNA, the CDR3 is TGTGCCAGTAGTATAATAACAGCCGGCAATCAGCCCCAGCATTTT.